Sequencing of this TCR beta chain was carried out in a study of CD8 T cells in Susac syndrome (dated by TCRdb to between 2018 and 2021). With regard to the full study: Whether CD8+ T cell activation and differentiation in Susac syndrome was antigen driven was tested using repertoire sequencing. The study compared CD8+ T cell repertoire clonality among over 9 healthy donors, about 14 Susac syndrome patients and approximately 16 multiple sclerosis patients. Study-wide conclusions, independent of this receptor: The number of individuals in the TCR sequencing and HLA analysis was acknowledged as relatively small.

RNA was extracted with the RNeasy kit and roughly 0.45 to 1 ug was reverse transcribed using random hexamers. TCR beta CDR3 regions were amplified with the immunoSEQ multiplex PCR assay covering 54 Vbeta and 13 Jbeta segments. To correct PCR amplification bias, a synthetic template baseline was used for both primer optimization and computational correction. The source study handled its data this way. Only productive sequences were kept, with reads annotated to V, D and J genes according to IMGT and analyzed in immunoSEQ Analyzer. Clonality was computed as one minus Shannon entropy normalized by log2 of the number of productive unique sequences. For each patient and control, public and private clones were evaluated among the 100 most prevalent clones. A clone was defined as Susac-specific if it was absent from the healthy and MS cohorts, from 950 to 1,300 published viral clones and from other ImmuneACCESS disease sequences. In-frame beta chains were kept once TCRdb had trimmed the public reads at Q25 with fastp and called clones with MiXCR. Duplicate CDR3 protein sequences are folded into a single record with the most common DNA and genes. TCRdb, not the original authors, processed these V and J calls. The sample profile shows about 120,000 distinct CDR3 sequences; roughly 90% of them were found once. Roughly 0.11% of the sample is taken by the ten largest.

CDR1 is given as SNHLY and CDR2 as FYNNEI, both from the germline V gene. Its CDR3 holds 12 amino acids, cysteine through phenylalanine. Only CDR3 DNA remains: 36 bases, in frame from the first base. V sheds 6 bases and J sheds 9 bases, leaving 12 bases between their ends. On this clonotype: What antigen it recognizes has not been identified. Base-call qualities are not available, and no considerably larger clone is one nucleotide away.

Peripheral blood CD8+ and CD4+ T cells from healthy donors, Susac syndrome patients and multiple sclerosis patients were profiled by high-throughput TCR beta sequencing. Healthy donors were age- and sex-matched controls. CD8+ TEMRA cells were enriched by FACS, while bulk CD8+ and CD4+ T cells were purified by magnetic negative isolation. Blood was drawn into EDTA tubes, processed within 24 hours, and PBMCs were isolated by density gradient centrifugation. PBMCs intended for TCR sequencing were cryopreserved in liquid nitrogen and thawed later in a water bath at 37 degrees C. The sorted or isolated CD4+, CD8+ and CD8+ TEMRA cells had a purity of 90% or higher.

The chain is assembled from TRBV2 and TRBJ1-5; the best D guess is TRBD1, with 6 bases matching. The source is a human donor in good health. Specimen: CD8+ T cells from PBMCs. The CDR3 protein sequence reads: CASRDSLGPQHF. The DNA reads as follows: TGTGCCAGCAGGGACAGCCTAGGGCCCCAGCATTTT.